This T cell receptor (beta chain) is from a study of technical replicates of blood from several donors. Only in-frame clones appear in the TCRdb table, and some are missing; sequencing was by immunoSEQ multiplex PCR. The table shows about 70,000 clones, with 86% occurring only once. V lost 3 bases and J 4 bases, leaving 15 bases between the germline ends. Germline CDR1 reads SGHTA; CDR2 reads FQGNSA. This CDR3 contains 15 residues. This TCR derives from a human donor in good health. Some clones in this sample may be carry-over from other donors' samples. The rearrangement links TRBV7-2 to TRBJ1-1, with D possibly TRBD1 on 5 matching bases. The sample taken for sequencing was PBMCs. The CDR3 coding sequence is TGTGCCAGCAGCTTCTCAGGGAATATAGGCACTGAAGCTTTCTTT. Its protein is CASSFSGNIGTEAFF.